The 5 T cell receptor beta chains listed next were all sequenced from one sample in a study of tumour-infiltrating T cells in Burkitt lymphoma. The protocol was immunoSEQ multiplex PCR, while the TCRdb copy is restricted to in-frame clones and leaves out a portion. The sample lists approximately 15,000 clones, around a third occurring once. The sample consisted of tumor tissue. These receptors all stem from a human donor with diffuse large B-cell lymphoma.

V gene TRBV6-6 combines with J gene TRBJ1-1; D is undetermined. Trimming stripped 5 bases from V and 4 bases from J, with 20 bases between. The germline gives CDR1 MNHNY, CDR2 SVGAGI (reference sequence). The CDR3 is 16 amino acids. CDR3 bases: TGTGCCAGCAGTCAGGCCGGGGAGTCTTCGGGCACTGAAGCTTTCTTT. Translating gives CASSQAGESSGTEAFF.

The genes are TRBV30 and TRBJ1-5; 8 nucleotides match TRBD1. The CDR3 is 14 amino acids. CDR1 is GTSNPN, CDR2 SVGIG, per germline (reference sequence). The V gene end was trimmed by 1 base and the J gene end by 3 bases; junction bases not matched to a gene: 2. In nucleotides, the CDR3 is TGTGCCTGGAGTGAGGGACAGGCCAATCAGCCCCAGCATTTT. Amino acid sequence: CAWSEGQANQPQHF.

The chain is built from TRBV6-1 and TRBJ1-4; no clear D. V was shortened by 0 bases and J by 8 bases, with 13 bases between the two germline ends. The CDR3 consists of 15 residues. Germline V lookup: CDR1 MNHNS, CDR2 SASEGT. The CDR3 is CASSEASGPREKLFF. The CDR3 DNA follows: TGTGCCAGCAGTGAAGCGTCCGGTCCGAGGGAAAAACTGTTTTTT.

The chain combines TRBV2 with TRBJ2-7, with D perhaps matching TRBD1 or TRBD2 (7 bases each). Trimming took 7 bases from V and 3 from J, leaving 19 bases between them. The CDR3 sequence is 15 residues long. Looked up from germline, CDR1 is SNHLY and CDR2 is FYNNEI. The CDR3 DNA reads TGTGCCAGCACAGGGGGAAGCGGGACCTACTACGAGCAGTACTTC. It encodes CASTGGSGTYYEQYF.

Only a few counts were recorded for this clone. V is TRBV18 and J is TRBJ1-1; 10 bases agree with TRBD1. CDR1 and CDR2 from the germline V gene are KGHSH and LQKENI. The CDR3 sequence is 16 residues long. Losses at the gene ends were 3 bases for V and 6 bases for J; bases not matched to a gene: 10. As DNA, the CDR3 is TGTGCCAGCTCACCCTCCGGGACAGGGGTTTGGGCTGAAGCTTTCTTT. Translation: CASSPSGTGVWAEAFF.